The 29 T cell receptor beta chains presented below share a single source sample, sequenced in a study of blood T cell repertoires in COVID-19. TCRdb's table, derived via immunoSEQ multiplex PCR, lists solely in-frame clones and lacks some. The table records 350,000 to 450,000 clones, approximately 90% of them present only once. The sequenced sample consisted of PBMCs or T cells enriched from blood (not recorded which). Receptors originate from a woman aged 18-29 years who had been exposed to COVID-19.

This chain links TRBV5-1 with TRBJ2-7, with 12 bases fitting TRBD2. V lost 7 bases, J lost 5 bases, and 7 bases stayed unmatched. The CDR3 consists of 14 residues. CDR1 is SGHRS and CDR2 is YFSETQ in the germline V gene. This CDR3 is CASARLAGVNEQYF. CDR3 sequence (DNA): TGCGCCAGCGCCCGACTAGCGGGAGTTAACGAGCAGTACTTC.

V usage is TRBV10-2 and J usage is TRBJ1-2; a possible D gene is TRBD1 (6 bases). CDR1 WSHSY and CDR2 SAAADI come from the germline V gene. Trimming took off 2 bases at V and 4 bases at J, with 14 bases between the two ends. The CDR3 sequence is 15 residues long. For the CDR3, the DNA is TGCGCCAGCAGTGAGGACAGGTTTCAACCCTATGGCTACACCTTC. Encoded protein: CASSEDRFQPYGYTF.

The chain is built from TRBV5-1 and TRBJ2-7, with D maybe TRBD2 (5 bases). Deletions cut 0 bases from V and 1 base from J, with 8 bases between. Per the germline V gene, CDR1 is SGHRS and CDR2 is YFSETQ. This CDR3 has 14 residues. The CDR3 protein is CASSLAGLSYEQYF. The CDR3 DNA reads TGCGCCAGCAGCTTGGCCGGACTGTCCTACGAGCAGTACTTC.

J is TRBJ2-7 and V is TRBV7-2; D remains ambiguous. The CDR3 extends over 13 amino acids. Deletions cut 3 bases from V and 1 base from J, with 7 bases between. Looked up from germline, CDR1 is SGHTA and CDR2 is FQGNSA. For the CDR3, the DNA is TGTGCCAGCAGCTTCACTCGATCCTACGAGCAGTACTTC. Translation: CASSFTRSYEQYF.

This chain joins TRBV28 and TRBJ1-1; D is unresolved. This CDR3 comprises 15 residues. Germline V gene data show CDR1 as MDHEN and CDR2 as SYDVKM. Trimming stripped 6 bases from V and 3 bases from J, with 17 bases between. CDR3 in DNA: TGTGCCAGCAGCCCTCCCGAGATTGAGGACACTGAAGCTTTCTTT. Translating it yields CASSPPEIEDTEAFF.

V and J are TRBV7-2 and TRBJ2-1; 10 nucleotides align to TRBD2. This CDR3 region has 15 residues. The germline V gene encodes CDR1 SGHTA and CDR2 FQGNSA. With V trimmed by 5 bases and J by 8 bases, 9 bases remained unmatched. For the CDR3, the DNA is TGTGCCAGCAGCAAGGGGACTAGCGTCGTAGATGAGCAGTTCTTC. It specifies CASSKGTSVVDEQFF.

This clone turned up a few times. The V and J genes are TRBV28 and TRBJ2-3; 8 bases align to TRBD1. Germline V gives CDR1 MDHEN, CDR2 SYDVKM. The CDR3 length is 14 residues. The V and J ends lost 4 bases and 5 bases, in that order; junction bases with no gene match: 5. The CDR3 nucleotides read TGTGCCAGCAGTTCGGGACAGGCGGTAGATACGCAGTATTTT. Its translation is CASSSGQAVDTQYF.

Turning to this clone: This specimen includes other DNA sequences encoding the same CDR3. CDR3 protein: CASSLGQNTEAFF. Written as DNA, the CDR3 is TGTGCCAGCAGCTTGGGCCAGAACACTGAAGCTTTCTTT. The gene calls are TRBV28 and TRBJ1-1; D gene uncertain. The V and J ends lost 6 bases and 1 base respectively, with 9 bases between them. CDR3 length: 13 residues. Per germline, CDR1 MDHEN and CDR2 SYDVKM. Combining the CDR3 with reference TRBV28 and TRBJ1-1 gives the whole variable domain DVKVTQSSRYLVKRTGEKVFLECVQDMDHENMFWYRQDPGLGLRLIYFSYDVKMKEKGDIPEGYSVSREKKERFSLILESASTNQTSMYLCASSLGQNTEAFFGQGTRLTVV.

The chain combines TRBV14 with TRBJ2-3; D call uncertain. The CDR3 covers 12 residues. Germline CDR1 SGHDN, CDR2 FVKESK. With 2 bases removed from V and 5 bases from J, the gap between germline ends came to 5 bases. The CDR3 bases are TGTGCCAGCAGCCAAACTGGAGATACGCAGTATTTT. As protein: CASSQTGDTQYF.

The gene calls are TRBV5-4 and TRBJ2-3; 8 bases align to TRBD1. This CDR3 comprises 14 residues. The germline gives CDR1 SGHNT, CDR2 YYREEE (reference sequence). V shed 0 bases and J 9 bases; nucleotides not matched to a gene: 6. CDR3 sequence reads: CASSLDIGQGTQYF. The CDR3, as DNA: TGTGCCAGCAGCTTGGATATCGGACAGGGCACGCAGTATTTT.

This rearrangement joins TRBV7-9 to TRBJ2-1, with D possibly TRBD2 on 6 matching bases. Trimming pared 5 bases from V and 3 bases from J, leaving 11 bases between. Germline lookup yields CDR1 SEHNR and CDR2 FQNEAQ (reference sequence). The CDR3 loop spans 14 amino acids. CDR3 residues: CASSGGAGYNEQFF. The CDR3 nucleotides read TGTGCCAGCAGCGGAGGAGCGGGCTACAATGAGCAGTTCTTC.

This clone was counted a single time. This chain links TRBV5-1 with TRBJ2-5, with D possibly matching TRBD2 (5 bases). Germline assignment: CDR1 SGHRS and CDR2 YFSETQ. The CDR3 runs 14 residues. Between the trimmed V and J ends, which lost 2 bases and 4 bases, there was a span of 12 bases. The DNA of the CDR3 is TGCGCCAGCAGCTTTTCCAGCGGAAGAGAGACCCAGTACTTC. Translation gives CASSFSSGRETQYF.

The chain combines TRBV7-2 with TRBJ1-3; D perhaps matches TRBD1 (6 bases). V lost 5 bases, J lost 4 bases, and 15 bases lay in between. The CDR3 is 15 residues long. CDR1 and CDR2 (germline): SGHTA, FQGNSA. The CDR3 bases are TGTGCCAGCAGCGGGCGGACAGCGAGAGGAAACACCATATATTTT. Translation gives CASSGRTARGNTIYF.

The chain couples TRBV3-1 (or the pseudogene TRBV3-2) to TRBJ2-4; tentative D call: TRBD1 (6 bases). This CDR3 contains 17 residues. Germline CDR1 is LGHDT and CDR2 is YNNKEL (reference sequence). Trimming took off 0 bases at V and 8 bases at J, with 20 bases between the two ends. The CDR3 DNA is TGTGCCAGCAGCCAAGATACTCCGGGACACGGAAGGGACATTCAGTACTTC. This translates into CASSQDTPGHGRDIQYF.

The gene calls are TRBV19 and TRBJ2-1, with D possibly being TRBD1 (7 bases). The germline V gene has CDR1 LNHDA and CDR2 SQIVND (reference sequence). Trimming shortened V by 7 bases and J by 3 bases, and 13 bases separated the two germline ends. The CDR3 spans 14 residues. CDR3 in amino acids: CASTGQGGYNEQFF. DNA for the CDR3: TGTGCCAGTACGGGGCAGGGGGGCTACAATGAGCAGTTCTTC.

J is TRBJ2-2 and V is TRBV5-1; 8 nucleotides align to TRBD1. The CDR3 has 16 residues. Trimming removed 4 bases from V and 4 bases from J; junction bases left unmatched: 9. From germline, CDR1 is SGHRS and CDR2 YFSETQ. DNA for the CDR3: TGCGCCAGCAGCCCAGGGACAGGTCGAGGCACCGGGGAGCTGTTTTTT. This encodes CASSPGTGRGTGELFF.

This chain uses TRBV5-6 with TRBJ1-6, with D perhaps matching TRBD1 (6 bases). In germline, CDR1 is SGHDT, CDR2 YYEEEE. This CDR3 has 14 amino acids. V was shortened by 5 bases and J by 4 bases, with 10 bases between the two germline ends. The CDR3 DNA reads as TGTGCCAGCAGTTCACAGGGATATAATTCACCCCTCCACTTT. It is translated as CASSSQGYNSPLHF.

In this sample, this clone turned up once. The rearrangement uses TRBV11-2 and TRBJ2-3; 15 positions match TRBD2. V lost 4 bases to trimming and J lost 4 bases; unmatched junction nucleotides: 9. This CDR3 region has 18 residues. Germline V gives CDR1 SGHAT, CDR2 FQNNGV. Here the CDR3 reads CASSSPGLAGGPSDTQYF. The CDR3 bases are TGTGCCAGCAGCTCGCCGGGACTAGCGGGGGGCCCGTCAGATACGCAGTATTTT.

The chain has TRBV28 and TRBJ1-5; possibly TRBD1 for D (5 bases). Per germline, CDR1 MDHEN and CDR2 SYDVKM. The length of the CDR3 is 13 residues. V was pared by 6 bases and J by 7 bases, with 13 bases between. The CDR3 spells CASRPGLGQPQHF. The CDR3 DNA is TGTGCCAGCAGACCAGGGCTAGGGCAGCCCCAGCATTTT.

This chain uses TRBV29-1 with TRBJ1-1; maybe TRBD1 (5 bases). The CDR3 consists of 13 residues. With 3 bases removed from V and 3 bases from J, the gap between germline ends came to 11 bases. Germline V gene data show CDR1 as SQVTM and CDR2 as ANQGSEA. The CDR3 here is CSVETQGYTEAFF. The CDR3 nucleotides read TGCAGCGTTGAGACCCAGGGTTACACTGAAGCTTTCTTT.

The gene calls are TRBV27 and TRBJ2-1; the match to TRBD1 covers 7 bases. The CDR3 sequence is 15 residues long. The ends lost 7 bases at V and 3 bases at J; junction bases unmatched: 9. CDR1 and CDR2 (germline): MNHEY, SMNVEV (reference sequence). CDR3 amino acids: CASTWGRGNYNEQFF. CDR3 sequence (DNA): TGTGCCAGCACCTGGGGCAGGGGGAACTACAATGAGCAGTTCTTC.

This chain joins TRBV28 and TRBJ1-2; D possibly corresponds to TRBD1 (5 bases). The CDR3 is made up of 12 amino acids. V shed 8 bases and J shed 2 bases, with 9 bases lying between them. Germline V gene data show CDR1 as MDHEN and CDR2 as SYDVKM. The CDR3 DNA sequence: TGTGCCAGCCTAAGGGGAAACTATGGCTACACCTTC. The encoded protein is CASLRGNYGYTF.

The chain couples TRBV9 to TRBJ2-1, with D possibly being TRBD2 (6 bases). Trimming removed 0 bases from V and 9 bases from J, with 16 bases in between. Germline assignment: CDR1 SGDLS and CDR2 YYNGEE. The length of the CDR3 is 15 residues. The CDR3 region is CASSVAPPGGSEQFF. Written as DNA, the CDR3 is TGTGCCAGCAGCGTAGCCCCCCCCGGAGGGAGTGAGCAGTTCTTC.

The chain's CDR3 is CASSPGTGGDQPQHF. CDR3 nucleotide sequence: TGTGCCAGCTCACCAGGGACAGGGGGTGATCAGCCCCAGCATTTT. The chain links TRBV18 to TRBJ1-5; 11 bases fit TRBD1. V lost 2 bases to trimming and J lost 5 bases; unmatched junction nucleotides: 2. The CDR3 sequence is 15 residues long. CDR1 and CDR2 from the germline V gene are KGHSH and LQKENI. Drawing the rest from reference TRBV18 and TRBJ1-5, the complete variable domain is NAGVMQNPRHLVRRRGQEARLRCSPMKGHSHVYWYRQLPEEGLKFMVYLQKENIIDESGMPKERFSAEFPKEGPSILRIQQVVRGDSAAYFCASSPGTGGDQPQHFGDGTRLSIL.

The rearrangement joins TRBV18 to TRBJ2-1; 7 bases line up with TRBD2. Germline-derived CDR1 and CDR2 are KGHSH and LQKENI. V was clipped by 1 base and J by 8 bases; unmatched bases: 20. The CDR3 spans 19 residues. The DNA for the CDR3 is TGTGCCAGCTCACCACTCGTTCTGGCGGGAGTTTATTCATCCGATGAGCAGTTCTTC. Amino acids: CASSPLVLAGVYSSDEQFF.

About this clone itself: The sample carries other DNA sequences with the same CDR3. The rearrangement uses TRBV3-1 (or the pseudogene TRBV3-2) and TRBJ1-2; tentatively, D is TRBD1 (6 bases). Trimming took off 1 base at V and 4 bases at J, with 7 bases between the two ends. CDR1 is LGHDT and CDR2 is YNNKEL in the germline V gene (reference sequence). CDR3 size: 13 residues. This CDR3 is CASSQGGGYGYTF. DNA for the CDR3: TGTGCCAGCAGCCAAGGAGGGGGCTATGGCTACACCTTC.

This clone turned up a few times. The chain has TRBV27 and TRBJ1-6, with 7 nucleotides matching TRBD1. This CDR3 has 15 residues. Germline trimming cut 5 bases from V and 9 bases from J; bases unmatched to any gene: 10. CDR1 is MNHEY and CDR2 is SMNVEV in the germline V gene (reference sequence). CDR3 sequence (DNA): TGTGCCAGCAGTACTATCGGGACAGTGCTTTCACCCCTCCACTTT. Its protein product is CASSTIGTVLSPLHF.

The gene calls are TRBV3-1 (or the pseudogene TRBV3-2) and TRBJ1-2; no clear D gene. The CDR3 extends over 13 amino acids. The germline gives CDR1 LGHDT, CDR2 YNNKEL (reference sequence). V shed 2 bases and J shed 3 bases, with 7 bases lying between them. CDR3 in DNA: TGTGCCAGCAGCCAACTTCAGGACTATGGCTACACCTTC. It codes for CASSQLQDYGYTF.

The CDR3 DNA follows: TGTGCCAGCAGCTTAGTCAGCGCTAACTATGGCTACACCTTC. Its translation: CASSLVSANYGYTF. The chain uses TRBV7-9 and TRBJ1-2; D is unresolved. CDR1 and CDR2 from the germline V gene are SEHNR and FQNEAQ (reference sequence). There are 14 residues in the CDR3. The V and J ends lost 1 base and 0 bases respectively, with 6 bases between them.